This TCR beta chain is drawn from a study of blood T cells in healthy people across ages. A note on this clonotype: Its antigen remains unknown.

Germline CDR1 SGHKS, CDR2 YYEKEE (reference sequence). Between the trimmed V and J ends, which lost 4 bases and 6 bases, there was a span of 14 bases. The CDR3 spans 13 residues. Broader study findings: Age showed a roughly linear inverse relationship with TCR beta diversity per million T cells. There were more naive CD4+ cells and higher diversity in long-lived donors than in aged donors. No conclusive comparison of naive versus antigen-experienced cells was possible with unsorted PBMCs.

A second PCR, run for about 6 to 11 cycles, used a sample-barcoded 5' primer plus a J-beta primer mix. From the 5' RACE reads, TCRdb called clonotypes with MiXCR, one entry per CDR3 protein. The table shows about a million distinct CDR3 sequences, with approximately 49% occurring only once. This sequence joins TRBV5-5 and TRBJ2-7, with D maybe TRBD1 (6 bases). The specimen sequenced was blood. This TCR was recovered from a man aged 25 to 45 in good health. The CDR3 loop is CASSNTGSREQYF. The CDR3, as DNA: TGTGCCAGCAGCAATACAGGGTCGCGCGAGCAGTACTTC.